A single sample gave rise to the 17 T cell receptor beta chains below, sequenced in a study of blood T cell repertoires in COVID-19. TCRdb's table, derived via immunoSEQ multiplex PCR, lists solely in-frame clones and lacks some. The top ten clones hold 1.5% to 2% of a sample with under 400,000 clones, approximately 88% of them seen once. Sequencing input: peripheral blood. The origin of the receptors is a woman in her 30s with COVID-19, enrolled during active disease.

The chain couples TRBV5-1 to TRBJ1-2; 8 nucleotides agree with TRBD1. Germline CDR1 and CDR2: SGHRS and YFSETQ. The CDR3 contains 14 residues. V shed 6 bases and J 0 bases; nucleotides not matched to a gene: 4. The CDR3 region has the DNA TGCGCCAGCACTCTGGGACAGGCTAACTATGGCTACACCTTC. Amino acid sequence: CASTLGQANYGYTF.

The chain employs TRBV6-6 and TRBJ1-6; 8 nucleotides align to TRBD1. Germline V CDR1 and CDR2: MNHNY, SVGAGI (reference sequence). J gave up 0 bases and V 5 bases, and 9 bases lay outside the gene matches. This CDR3 is 18 amino acids long. CDR3 bases: TGTGCCAGCAGTCGGGACAGGCCCGCTTTCTCCTATAATTCACCCCTCCACTTT. Translating it yields CASSRDRPAFSYNSPLHF.

The rearrangement joins TRBV5-8 to TRBJ2-3; 9 nucleotides agree with TRBD2. The J segment lost 5 bases and the V segment lost 4 bases, leaving 17 bases of the junction unmatched. This CDR3 spans 18 amino acids. CDR1 and CDR2 from the germline V gene are SGHTS and YDEGEE. CDR3 sequence: CASSRQAGGPRNRDTQYF. The CDR3 nucleotides read TGTGCCAGCAGCCGTCAAGCGGGGGGACCACGGAATAGAGATACGCAGTATTTT. Based on the CDR3 plus reference TRBV5-8 and TRBJ2-3, the full variable domain is EAGVTQSPTHLIKTRGQQATLRCSPISGHTSVYWYQQALGLGLQFLLWYDEGEERNRGNFPPRFSGRQFPNYSSELNVNALELEDSALYLCASSRQAGGPRNRDTQYFGPGTRLTVL.

The J gene is TRBJ1-2, the V gene TRBV5-5; 7 bases agree with TRBD1. V dropped 1 base and J dropped 7; count of bases not matched to a gene: 1. The V gene's germline CDR1 is SGHKS and CDR2 YYEKEE (reference sequence). The CDR3 has 12 amino acids. CDR3 sequence reads: CASSLTGAGYTF. For the CDR3, the DNA is TGTGCCAGCAGCTTGACAGGGGCTGGCTACACCTTC. The full variable domain, completed using reference TRBV5-5 and TRBJ1-2, is DAGVTQSPTHLIKTRGQQVTLRCSPISGHKSVSWYQQVLGQGPQFIFQYYEKEERGRGNFPDRFSARQFPNYSSELNVNALLLGDSALYLCASSLTGAGYTFGSGTRLTVV.

The chain uses TRBV12-5 and TRBJ1-1; D call uncertain. V lost 5 bases, J lost 5 bases, and 9 bases lay in between. The CDR3 covers 12 residues. In germline, CDR1 is LGHNT, CDR2 FRNRAP. The DNA for the CDR3 is TGTGCTAGTGGTCCCCCCAGGACTGAAGCTTTCTTT. Protein: CASGPPRTEAFF.

The V and J genes are TRBV7-3 and TRBJ2-1; D perhaps matches TRBD2 (6 bases). Germline CDR1 reads SGHTA; CDR2 reads FQGTGA. V lost 1 base and J lost 4, with 17 bases in between. This CDR3 has 17 residues. CDR3 residues: CASSLRVGGALYNEQFF. Here the CDR3 DNA reads TGTGCCAGCAGCTTAAGGGTGGGCGGGGCTCTATACAATGAGCAGTTCTTC.

This chain uses TRBV11-2 with TRBJ2-5; the D gene is possibly TRBD2 (7 bases). The CDR3 is made up of 15 amino acids. Germline CDR1 SGHAT, CDR2 FQNNGV. Trimming removed 5 bases at V and 4 bases at J, with 17 bases between. The CDR3: CASSIGGAQTETQYF. The CDR3 DNA follows: TGTGCCAGCAGCATTGGGGGGGCCCAGACAGAGACCCAGTACTTC.

The chain employs TRBV19 and TRBJ2-7; TRBD2 matches at 9 bases. After removal of 7 bases from V and 5 bases from J, the junction contained 9 bases not matched to a gene. CDR1 and CDR2 from the germline V gene are LNHDA and SQIVND (reference sequence). The CDR3 length is 14 residues. CDR3 coding DNA: TGTGCCAGTAAACCGCGGGGGGGCGGCGACGAGCAGTACTTC. Translating it yields CASKPRGGGDEQYF.

The rearrangement joins TRBV3-1 (or the pseudogene TRBV3-2) to TRBJ2-2; 11 bases match TRBD2. With V trimmed by 1 base and J by 0 bases, 4 bases remained unmatched. The CDR3 runs to 18 residues. CDR1 and CDR2 from the germline V gene are LGHDT and YNNKEL (reference sequence). CDR3 amino acids: CASSQVLAGGSNTGELFF. DNA of the CDR3: TGTGCCAGCAGCCAAGTGCTAGCGGGGGGATCGAACACCGGGGAGCTGTTTTTT.

V is TRBV5-1 and J is TRBJ2-2; maybe TRBD2 (6 bases). Germline CDR1 SGHRS, CDR2 YFSETQ. This CDR3 is 15 amino acids long. V was pared by 1 base and J by 7 bases, with 14 bases between. The CDR3 region is CASSLSGEVNGELFF. Written as DNA, the CDR3 is TGCGCCAGCAGCTTGTCCGGGGAGGTCAACGGGGAGCTGTTTTTT.

In its sample, this clone was seen once. The V gene is TRBV3-1 (or the pseudogene TRBV3-2), the J gene TRBJ2-1, with TRBD2 matching over 8 bases. The CDR3 is 14 amino acids. In germline, CDR1 is LGHDT, CDR2 YNNKEL (reference sequence). The ends lost 4 bases at V and 7 bases at J; junction bases unmatched: 6. The CDR3 sequence is CASSLLRGGNEQFF. CDR3 DNA: TGTGCCAGCAGCCTCCTCCGGGGGGGGAATGAGCAGTTCTTC.

The chain joins TRBV27 to TRBJ1-6, with a weak D call TRBD1 (6 bases). Germline V gene sequence: CDR1 MNHEY, CDR2 SMNVEV (reference sequence). The CDR3 loop spans 14 amino acids. V was pared by 3 bases and J by 6 bases, with 9 bases between. Here the CDR3 DNA reads TGTGCCAGCAGTTTTTACAGGGCTAATTCACCCCTCCACTTT. It encodes CASSFYRANSPLHF.

V usage is TRBV6-1 and J usage is TRBJ1-2; 10 nucleotides line up with TRBD1. Trimming at V came to 3 bases and at J to 4 bases, leaving 11 bases not matched to a gene. This CDR3 region has 17 residues. Germline V gene data show CDR1 as MNHNS and CDR2 as SASEGT. The CDR3 protein is CASSDPGQGPRGYGYTF. In nucleotides, the CDR3 is TGTGCCAGCAGTGACCCGGGACAGGGGCCCCGAGGCTATGGCTACACCTTC.

The chain has TRBV4-2 and TRBJ1-2; no reliable D call. This CDR3 is built from 14 residues. V was shortened by 0 bases and J by 6 bases, with 11 bases between the two germline ends. Germline values: CDR1 LGHNA, CDR2 YNFKEQ. The CDR3 here is CASSQDLGGNGYTF. CDR3 sequence (DNA): TGTGCCAGCAGCCAAGATCTTGGCGGGAATGGCTACACCTTC.

V is TRBV5-1 and J is TRBJ2-1; TRBD2 might be the D (6 bases). V lost 5 bases and J lost 10, with 13 bases in between. Germline V gene data show CDR1 as SGHRS and CDR2 as YFSETQ. This CDR3 comprises 12 residues. This chain's CDR3 is CASRRTAGEQFF. The CDR3, as DNA: TGCGCCAGCAGACGTACCGCGGGGGAGCAGTTCTTC.

The chain couples TRBV24-1 to TRBJ2-2, with D perhaps matching TRBD1 (6 bases). Between the trimmed V and J ends, which lost 9 bases and 2 bases, there was a span of 9 bases. The CDR3 contains 13 residues. Germline V gene sequence: CDR1 KGHDR, CDR2 SFDVKD. The DNA of the CDR3 is TGTGCCACCGGACAGACAAACACCGGGGAGCTGTTTTTT. Its protein product is CATGQTNTGELFF.

This chain uses TRBV9 with TRBJ2-5; 11 nucleotides agree with TRBD2. The CDR3 extends over 15 amino acids. Germline CDR1 SGDLS, CDR2 YYNGEE. With V trimmed by 3 bases and J by 3 bases, 4 bases remained unmatched. The CDR3 protein is CASSGGLAAKETQYF. In nucleotides, the CDR3 is TGTGCCAGCAGCGGGGGACTAGCGGCTAAAGAGACCCAGTACTTC.